This record looks at one T cell receptor (beta chain) sequence and its context. Antigen specificity is unknown. The sample comes from a study of cytomegalovirus exposure and HLA in healthy donors. Broader study findings: A later analysis reported that several of the most significant clusters appeared to be linked to common viral pathogens, among them Epstein-Barr virus. A missense variant in DCLRE1C was later tied to TCR beta V- and J-gene trimming.

The PCR had 60 Vbeta and 13 Jbeta primers. The data were produced by immunoSEQ multiplex PCR, yet TCRdb's version contains in-frame clones alone and is incomplete. The sample holds 100,000 to 150,000 clones, more than 60% seen once. CDR3 length: 14 amino acids. V was cut by 5 bases and J by 3 bases, with 14 bases left in between. The V gene's germline CDR1 is MNHEY and CDR2 SVGAGI. The clonotype comes from a woman aged 35 to 49 in good health and CMV-seropositive. The sequenced material came from PBMCs. The chain recombines TRBV6-5 with TRBJ2-7, with a weak D call TRBD1 (6 bases). The CDR3 DNA is TGTGCCAGCAGTCGAGGGGGAAAGGGCTACGAGCAGTACTTC. Protein product: CASSRGGKGYEQYF.